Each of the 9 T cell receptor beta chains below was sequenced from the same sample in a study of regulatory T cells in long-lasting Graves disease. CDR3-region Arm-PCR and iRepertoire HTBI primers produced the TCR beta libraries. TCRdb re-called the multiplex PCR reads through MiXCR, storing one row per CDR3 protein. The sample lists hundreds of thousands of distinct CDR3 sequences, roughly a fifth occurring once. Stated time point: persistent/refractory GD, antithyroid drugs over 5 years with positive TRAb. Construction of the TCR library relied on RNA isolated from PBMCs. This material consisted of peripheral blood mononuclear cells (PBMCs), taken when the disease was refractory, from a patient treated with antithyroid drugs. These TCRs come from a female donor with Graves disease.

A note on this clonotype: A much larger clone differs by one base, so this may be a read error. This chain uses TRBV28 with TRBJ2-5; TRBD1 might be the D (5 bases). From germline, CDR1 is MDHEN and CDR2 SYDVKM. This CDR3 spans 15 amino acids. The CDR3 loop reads CASSFPGLTKEAQYF. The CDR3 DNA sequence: TGTGCCAGCAGTTTCCCAGGGCTGACAAAAGAGGCCCAGTACTTC. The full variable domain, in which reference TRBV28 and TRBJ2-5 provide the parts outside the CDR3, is DVKVTQSSRYLVKRTGEKVFLECVQDMDHENMFWYRQDPGLGLRLIYFSYDVKMKEKGDIPEGYSVSREKKERFSLILESASTNQTSMYLCASSFPGLTKEAQYFGPGTRLLVL.

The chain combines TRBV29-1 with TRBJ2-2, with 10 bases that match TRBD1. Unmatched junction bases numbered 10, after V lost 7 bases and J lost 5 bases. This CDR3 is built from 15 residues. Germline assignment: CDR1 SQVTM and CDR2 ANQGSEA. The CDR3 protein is CSDVTGTGVTGELFF. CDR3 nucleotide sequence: TGCAGCGACGTGACGGGGACAGGGGTAACCGGGGAGCTGTTTTTT.

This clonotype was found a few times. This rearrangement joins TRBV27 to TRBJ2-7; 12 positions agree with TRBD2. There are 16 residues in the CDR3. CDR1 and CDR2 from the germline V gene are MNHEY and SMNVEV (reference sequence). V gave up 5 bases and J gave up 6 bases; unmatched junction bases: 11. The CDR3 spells CASSPKRLAGDPEQYF. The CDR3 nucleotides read TGTGCCAGCAGTCCTAAAAGACTAGCGGGAGACCCCGAGCAGTACTTC.

CDR3 region: CASSRTGSATEAFF. The CDR3 nucleotides are TGTGCCAGCAGTCGTACAGGGAGCGCCACTGAAGCTTTCTTT. The V call is TRBV7-9, the J call TRBJ1-1; D might be TRBD1 (6 bases). The V end lost 6 bases, the J end lost 4 bases, and 15 bases lay between the germline ends. CDR1 and CDR2 (germline): SEHNR, FQNEAQ (reference sequence). This CDR3 is built from 14 residues.

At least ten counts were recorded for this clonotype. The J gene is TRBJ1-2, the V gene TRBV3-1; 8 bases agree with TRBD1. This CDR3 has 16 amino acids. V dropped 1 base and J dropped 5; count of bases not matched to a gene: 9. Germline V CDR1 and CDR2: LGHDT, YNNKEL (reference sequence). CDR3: CASSQVGTGPRYGYTF. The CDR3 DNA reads TGTGCCAGCAGCCAAGTCGGGACAGGTCCGAGGTATGGCTACACCTTC.

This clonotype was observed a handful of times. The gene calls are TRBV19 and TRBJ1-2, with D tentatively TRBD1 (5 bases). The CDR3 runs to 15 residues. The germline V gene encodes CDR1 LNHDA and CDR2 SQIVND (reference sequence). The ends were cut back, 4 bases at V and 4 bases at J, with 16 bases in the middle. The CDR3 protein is CASSTGISGGYGYTF. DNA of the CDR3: TGTGCCAGTAGTACCGGGATATCTGGGGGCTATGGCTACACCTTC.

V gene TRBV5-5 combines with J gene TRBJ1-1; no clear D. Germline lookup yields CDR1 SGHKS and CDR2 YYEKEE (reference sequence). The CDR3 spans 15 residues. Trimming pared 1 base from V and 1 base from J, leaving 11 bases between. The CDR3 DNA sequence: TGTGCCAGCAGCTTGTTTGGCAGCCAGAACACTGAAGCTTTCTTT. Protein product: CASSLFGSQNTEAFF.

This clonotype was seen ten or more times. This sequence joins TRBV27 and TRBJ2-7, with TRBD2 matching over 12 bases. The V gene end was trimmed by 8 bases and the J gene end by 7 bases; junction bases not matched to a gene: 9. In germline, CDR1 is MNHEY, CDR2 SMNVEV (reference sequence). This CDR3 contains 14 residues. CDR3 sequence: CASAPTSGSGEQYF. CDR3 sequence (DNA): TGTGCCAGCGCCCCGACTAGCGGGAGTGGAGAGCAGTACTTC.

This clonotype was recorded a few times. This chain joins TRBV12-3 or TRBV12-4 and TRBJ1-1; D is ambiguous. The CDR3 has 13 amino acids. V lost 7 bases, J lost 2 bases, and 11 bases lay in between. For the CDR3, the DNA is TGTGCCAGCACCACGGATAGAAACACTGAAGCTTTCTTT. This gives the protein CASTTDRNTEAFF.